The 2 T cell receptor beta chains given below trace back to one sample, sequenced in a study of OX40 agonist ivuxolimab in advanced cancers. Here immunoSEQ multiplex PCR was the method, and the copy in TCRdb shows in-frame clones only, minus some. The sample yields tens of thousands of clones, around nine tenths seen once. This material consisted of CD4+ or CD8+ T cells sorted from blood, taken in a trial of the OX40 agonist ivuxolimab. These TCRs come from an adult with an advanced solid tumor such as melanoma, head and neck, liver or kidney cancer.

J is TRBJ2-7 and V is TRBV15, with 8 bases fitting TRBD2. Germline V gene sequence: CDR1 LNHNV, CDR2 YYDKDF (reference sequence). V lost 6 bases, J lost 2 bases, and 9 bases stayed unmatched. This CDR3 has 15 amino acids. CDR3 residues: CATSVLDGRAYEQYF. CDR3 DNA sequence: TGTGCCACCAGTGTTCTTGACGGGAGGGCCTACGAGCAGTACTTC.

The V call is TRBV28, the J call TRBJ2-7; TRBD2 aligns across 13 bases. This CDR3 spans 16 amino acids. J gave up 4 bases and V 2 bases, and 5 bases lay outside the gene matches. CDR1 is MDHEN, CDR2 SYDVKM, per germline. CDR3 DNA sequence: TGTGCCAGCAGTTTAGTTGGGACTAGCGGGAAGTACGAGCAGTACTTC. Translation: CASSLVGTSGKYEQYF.